The 10 T cell receptor beta chains below all came from one sample that was sequenced in a study of vaccination and CD4 T cells after COVID-19. The antigens of these receptors remain unknown. Researchers used the Oncomine TCR Beta short-read assay to sequence DNA from cultured CD4+ T cells. From the PCR reads, TCRdb called clonotypes with MiXCR, one entry per CDR3 protein. The sample includes 13,000 or so distinct CDR3 sequences, approximately 65% of them seen just once. Treatment described: approximately 10-day PBMC culture with coronavirus spike peptide pools or control peptides (ViraFEST assay). Sequencing was done on a sample of CD4+ T cells from blood, cultured in vitro. The receptor source for this set is a human donor who had recovered from COVID-19.

The V and J genes are TRBV6-2 or TRBV6-3 and TRBJ1-1; unclear D gene. The germline V gene encodes CDR1 MNHEY and CDR2 SVGEGT. This CDR3 is built from 15 residues. Trimming took 1 base from V and 1 from J, leaving 10 bases between them. This CDR3 is CASSYYDAGNTEAFF. The CDR3 DNA reads TGTGCCAGCAGTTACTATGACGCGGGGAACACTGAAGCTTTCTTT.

The genes are TRBV20-1 and TRBJ2-1; 10 bases align to TRBD1. Trimming took 5 bases from V and 2 from J; bases not matched to a gene: 6. The CDR3 has 15 residues. Germline lookup yields CDR1 DFQATT and CDR2 SNEGSKA (reference sequence). The CDR3 nucleotides read TGCAGTGCTTTCTCAGGGACAGGGGCCTACAATGAGCAGTTCTTC. Translating it yields CSAFSGTGAYNEQFF.

This rearrangement joins TRBV27 to TRBJ1-2, with D unresolved. The CDR3 runs 12 residues. Germline lookup yields CDR1 MNHEY and CDR2 SMNVEV (reference sequence). Trimming removed 3 bases at V and 5 bases at J, with 7 bases between. The CDR3 DNA sequence: TGTGCCAGCAGTTTGAGTGGATATGGCTACACCTTC. Amino acid sequence: CASSLSGYGYTF.

This sequence joins TRBV6-5 and TRBJ2-7; TRBD2 aligns across 13 bases. Germline assignment: CDR1 MNHEY and CDR2 SVGAGI. V lost 2 bases and J lost 6; bases outside the gene matches: 1. This CDR3 is 14 amino acids long. The CDR3 DNA is TGTGCCAGCAGTTACGGACTAGCGGGAGCCGAGCAGTACTTC. This sequence encodes CASSYGLAGAEQYF.

This clonotype was picked up a small number of times. One end of the junction is discordant with germline, which a read error may explain. The chain recombines TRBV7-2 with TRBJ2-3; 9 nucleotides align to TRBD2. CDR1 and CDR2 (germline): SGHTA, FQGNSA. The CDR3 is 14 residues long. The CDR3 region is CASSLAGVADTQYF. Written as DNA, the CDR3 is TGTGCCAGCAGTTTAGCGGGAGTGGCAGATACGCAGTATTTT.

The chain carries TRBV7-7 and TRBJ2-2; TRBD1 agrees at 8 bases. This CDR3 has 16 amino acids. The trim removed 6 bases at V and 5 bases at J, leaving 11 bases unmatched. Per the germline V gene, CDR1 is SSHAT and CDR2 is FNYEAQ (reference sequence). This CDR3 reads CASSPITGGRTGELFF. In DNA form, the CDR3 reads TGTGCCAGCAGTCCTATAACAGGGGGGAGGACCGGGGAGCTGTTTTTT. The full variable domain, with the rest looked up from reference TRBV7-7 and TRBJ2-2, is GAGVSQSPRYKVTKRGQDVTLRCDPISSHATLYWYQQALGQGPEFLTYFNYEAQPDKSGLPSDRFSAERPEGSISTLTIQRTEQRDSAMYRCASSPITGGRTGELFFGEGSRLTVL.

V gene TRBV20-1 combines with J gene TRBJ2-5, with D uncertain. Germline V CDR1 and CDR2: DFQATT, SNEGSKA (reference sequence). V was pared by 3 bases and J by 3 bases, with 8 bases between. CDR3 length equals 12 residues. The CDR3 region has the DNA TGCAGTGCTAGCCCTAGAGAAGAGACCCAGTACTTC. This translates into CSASPREETQYF.

This clonotype has just one count. The chain uses TRBV20-1 and TRBJ2-7, with D tentatively TRBD2 (5 bases). The CDR3 covers 13 residues. V lost 7 bases to trimming and J lost 6 bases, with 19 bases between them. Germline CDR1 and CDR2: DFQATT and SNEGSKA (reference sequence). CDR3 amino acids: CSVGGSRGLEQYF. CDR3 DNA sequence: TGCAGTGTCGGCGGGTCGAGAGGGCTCGAGCAGTACTTC.

This clonotype was seen only a few times. The genes are TRBV6-4 and TRBJ2-3, with 7 bases lining up with TRBD2. The CDR3 runs 15 residues. Germline-derived CDR1 and CDR2 are MRHNA and SNTAGT. V dropped 2 bases and J dropped 1; count of bases not matched to a gene: 3. The CDR3 coding sequence is TGTGCCAGCAGTGACGGGGCGGGAGGCACAGATACGCAGTATTTT. It encodes CASSDGAGGTDTQYF.

This clonotype was detected once. The chain uses TRBV15 and TRBJ2-1; 10 positions match TRBD2. The CDR3 spans 17 residues. Germline V gives CDR1 LNHNV, CDR2 YYDKDF (reference sequence). The V and J ends lost 5 bases and 0 bases, in that order; junction bases with no gene match: 7. The CDR3 DNA follows: TGTGCCACCAGCCGGCCTAGCGGGAGTGGCTCCTACAATGAGCAGTTCTTC. This encodes CATSRPSGSGSYNEQFF.